This T cell receptor beta chain stems from a study of shared clonotypes between healthy human individuals. About the research overall: In total, the donors were two women and a few men aged 18 to 49. Three plates were used per donor for CD4 naive, three for CD4 memory, two for CD8 naive and one for CD8 memory.

This was a deep-level run. Method: immunoSEQ multiplex PCR; TCRdb's copy keeps in-frame clones and lacks some. The sample yields over 1.4 million clones, approximately 96% seen once. Concerning this clone itself: What it recognizes is unknown.

Findings and limits, study-wide: Generally, naive subsets (rather than memory subsets) showed larger estimated richness.

The ends lost 6 bases at V and 2 bases at J; junction bases unmatched: 7. The CDR3 contains 15 residues. Germline assignment: CDR1 SNHLY and CDR2 FYNNEI. The TCR originated in a man younger than 45 in good health. The rearrangement uses TRBV2 and TRBJ1-5, with 7 nucleotides matching TRBD1. The sequencing input was naive CD4+ T cells sorted from blood. Subset in this sample: CD45RA+ positively selected. DNA for the CDR3: TGTGCCAGCAGCGCAGGACAGGTCGGCAATCAGCCCCAGCATTTT. Amino acid sequence: CASSAGQVGNQPQHF.